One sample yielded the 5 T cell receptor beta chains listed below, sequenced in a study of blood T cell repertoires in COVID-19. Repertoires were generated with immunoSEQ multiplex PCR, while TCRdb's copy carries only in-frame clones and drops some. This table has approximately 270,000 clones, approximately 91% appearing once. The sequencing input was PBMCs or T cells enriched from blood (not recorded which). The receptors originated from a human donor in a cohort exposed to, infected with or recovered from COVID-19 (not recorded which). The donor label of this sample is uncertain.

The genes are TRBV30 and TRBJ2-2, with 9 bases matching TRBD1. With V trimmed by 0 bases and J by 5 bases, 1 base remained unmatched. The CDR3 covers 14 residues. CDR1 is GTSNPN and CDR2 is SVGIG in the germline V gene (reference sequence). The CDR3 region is CAWSVGTGTGELFF. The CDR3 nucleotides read TGTGCCTGGAGTGTAGGGACAGGGACCGGGGAGCTGTTTTTT.

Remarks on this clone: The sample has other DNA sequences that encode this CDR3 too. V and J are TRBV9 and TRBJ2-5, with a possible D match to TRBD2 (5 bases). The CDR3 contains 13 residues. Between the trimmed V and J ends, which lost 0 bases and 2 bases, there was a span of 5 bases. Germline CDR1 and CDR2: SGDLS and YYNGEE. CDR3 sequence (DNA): TGTGCCAGCAGCGTAGCGGGACAAGAGACCCAGTACTTC. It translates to CASSVAGQETQYF.

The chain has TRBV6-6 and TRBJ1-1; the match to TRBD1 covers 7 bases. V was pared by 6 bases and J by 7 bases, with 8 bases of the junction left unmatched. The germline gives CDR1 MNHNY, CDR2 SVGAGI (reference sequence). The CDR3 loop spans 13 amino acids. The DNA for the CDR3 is TGTGCCAGCAGACAGGGACAGACCCTTGAAGCTTTCTTT. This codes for CASRQGQTLEAFF.

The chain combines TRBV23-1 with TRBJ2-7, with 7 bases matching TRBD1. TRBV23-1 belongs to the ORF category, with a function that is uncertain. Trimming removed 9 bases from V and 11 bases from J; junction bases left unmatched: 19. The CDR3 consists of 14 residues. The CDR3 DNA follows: TGCGCCAGAGCCCCGCCGGGACAGCCAGTTCTGGAGTACTTC. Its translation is CARAPPGQPVLEYF.

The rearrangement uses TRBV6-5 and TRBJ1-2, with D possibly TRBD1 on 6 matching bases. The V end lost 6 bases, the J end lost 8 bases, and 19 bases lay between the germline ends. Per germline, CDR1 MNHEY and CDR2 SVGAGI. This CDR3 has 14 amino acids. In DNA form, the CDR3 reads TGTGCCAGCAGGGAGTTCAGGGGCTCGGAGGGCTACACCTTC. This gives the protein CASREFRGSEGYTF.